The 26 T cell receptor beta chains given below trace back to one sample, sequenced in a study of T cell changes during pregnancy in multiple sclerosis. Using immunoSEQ multiplex PCR, the repertoire was profiled, and TCRdb retains in-frame clones only, with some absent. The sample lists around 77,000 clones, around nine tenths occurring once. This specimen was peripheral blood, taken in the third trimester of pregnancy. These receptors were obtained from a female donor with multiple sclerosis, enrolled in a pregnancy study.

The rearrangement links TRBV5-1 to TRBJ2-2; no clear D gene. The CDR3 runs 16 residues. Trimming took off 4 bases at V and 2 bases at J, with 15 bases between the two ends. CDR1 and CDR2 from the germline V gene are SGHRS and YFSETQ. The CDR3 DNA is TGCGCCAGCAGCCTTCCGACAACCCTTAACACCGGGGAGCTGTTTTTT. Amino acid sequence: CASSLPTTLNTGELFF.

The chain's CDR3 is CASGLAGITDTQYF. CDR3 bases: TGTGCCAGCGGTCTAGCAGGTATCACAGATACGCAGTATTTT. The chain uses TRBV2 and TRBJ2-3, with TRBD2 as a possible D gene (5 bases). This CDR3 comprises 14 residues. Germline V CDR1 and CDR2: SNHLY, FYNNEI. V lost 8 bases and J lost 2, with 14 bases in between. The entire variable domain, with the rest obtained from reference TRBV2 and TRBJ2-3, is as follows: EPEVTQTPSHQVTQMGQEVILRCVPISNHLYFYWYRQILGQKVEFLVSFYNNEISEKSEIFDDQFSVERPDGSNFTLKIRSTKLEDSAMYFCASGLAGITDTQYFGPGTRLTVL.

The chain links TRBV11-2 to TRBJ1-1; no reliable D call. V gave up 7 bases and J gave up 1 base, with 19 bases separating them. The CDR3 has 16 residues. Germline values: CDR1 SGHAT, CDR2 FQNNGV. The CDR3 loop reads CASTPLGGPPNTEAFF. CDR3 in DNA: TGTGCCAGCACCCCACTGGGAGGTCCACCGAACACTGAAGCTTTCTTT. The whole variable domain, remainder taken from reference TRBV11-2 and TRBJ1-1, is EAGVAQSPRYKIIEKRQSVAFWCNPISGHATLYWYQQILGQGPKLLIQFQNNGVVDDSQLPKDRFSAERLKGVDSTLKIQPAKLEDSAVYLCASTPLGGPPNTEAFFGQGTRLTVV.

V and J are TRBV7-2 and TRBJ2-7, with 10 bases fitting TRBD1. Germline loops: CDR1 SGHTA, CDR2 FQGNSA. V gave up 4 bases and J gave up 4 bases; unmatched junction bases: 7. The CDR3 extends over 15 amino acids. DNA of the CDR3: TGTGCCAGCAGCTCACCGACAGGGGGCCATTACGAGCAGTACTTC. The encoded protein is CASSSPTGGHYEQYF.

This chain uses TRBV5-6 with TRBJ1-5, with 11 bases lining up with TRBD1. V lost 0 bases, J lost 5 bases, and 7 bases stayed unmatched. Per the germline V gene, CDR1 is SGHDT and CDR2 is YYEEEE. The CDR3 length is 17 residues. CDR3 coding DNA: TGTGCCAGCAGCTTGGTCGGACAGGGGGCGACAGATCAGCCCCAGCATTTT. Amino acid sequence: CASSLVGQGATDQPQHF.

The chain couples TRBV11-2 to TRBJ1-3; possibly TRBD1 for D (5 bases). The CDR3 is 16 amino acids. Trimming took 2 bases from V and 5 from J, leaving 16 bases between them. Looked up from germline, CDR1 is SGHAT and CDR2 is FQNNGV. CDR3 bases: TGTGCCAGCAGCTTAACAGGACGGTTTTATAGAAACACCATATATTTT. Protein sequence: CASSLTGRFYRNTIYF.

This chain connects TRBV11-2 to TRBJ2-7, with 9 bases that match TRBD1. Trimming cost V 5 bases and J 7 bases; bases outside gene matches: 15. This CDR3 region has 16 residues. CDR1 and CDR2 from the germline V gene are SGHAT and FQNNGV. Here the CDR3 DNA reads TGTGCCAGCAGCCAACTCTCCCGACAGGGGGTTAGAGAGCAGTACTTC. The encoded protein is CASSQLSRQGVREQYF. Complete variable domain (other parts from reference TRBV11-2 and TRBJ2-7): EAGVAQSPRYKIIEKRQSVAFWCNPISGHATLYWYQQILGQGPKLLIQFQNNGVVDDSQLPKDRFSAERLKGVDSTLKIQPAKLEDSAVYLCASSQLSRQGVREQYFGPGTRLTVT.

V gene TRBV6-5 combines with J gene TRBJ2-3; maybe TRBD2 (6 bases). This CDR3 has 16 amino acids. CDR1 and CDR2 from the germline V gene are MNHEY and SVGAGI. V was clipped by 0 bases and J by 0 bases, with 10 bases between them. The CDR3 DNA reads as TGTGCCAGCAGTTACTCCGGGACTTCTAGCACAGATACGCAGTATTTT. Protein sequence: CASSYSGTSSTDTQYF.

The chain employs TRBV10-3 and TRBJ1-2; D may be TRBD1 (6 bases). In germline, CDR1 is ENHRY, CDR2 SYGVKD. The V and J ends lost 2 bases and 2 bases respectively, with 9 bases between them. This CDR3 is 14 amino acids long. This chain's CDR3 is CAISERGFNYGYTF. The CDR3 DNA follows: TGTGCCATCAGTGAGAGGGGGTTCAACTATGGCTACACCTTC.

The V call is TRBV10-3, the J call TRBJ1-2; tentatively, D is TRBD1 (5 bases). V was shortened by 10 bases and J by 5 bases, with 32 bases between the two germline ends. The CDR3 is made up of 18 amino acids. CDR1 is ENHRY and CDR2 is SYGVKD in the germline V gene. Here the CDR3 DNA reads TGTGCCACCTTTGACAGTTTAGGACTACTCCCCGGTGGATATGGCTACACCTTC. Translation: CATFDSLGLLPGGYGYTF.

The gene calls are TRBV4-1 and TRBJ2-3; D not resolved. This CDR3 spans 17 amino acids. V was clipped by 2 bases and J by 4 bases, with 19 bases between them. Germline lookup yields CDR1 MGHRA and CDR2 YSYEKL. The CDR3 protein is CASSQITTAVGADTQYF. The CDR3, as DNA: TGCGCCAGCAGCCAAATAACGACGGCGGTAGGCGCAGATACGCAGTATTTT.

The chain employs TRBV7-2 and TRBJ1-2, with 7 positions matching TRBD1. Germline V CDR1 and CDR2: SGHTA, FQGNSA. With V trimmed by 5 bases and J by 1 base, 1 base remained unmatched. The CDR3 length is 13 residues. The CDR3 sequence: CASSRDSNYGYTF. Written as DNA, the CDR3 is TGTGCCAGCAGCCGGGACAGTAACTATGGCTACACCTTC.

This clone was found once. The rearrangement links TRBV2 to TRBJ2-2, with 15 positions matching TRBD2. The V segment lost 6 bases and the J segment 9 bases; nucleotides outside the gene matches: 8. Germline assignment: CDR1 SNHLY and CDR2 FYNNEI. This CDR3 is built from 16 residues. CDR3 region: CASRPGLAGGTRELFF. CDR3 sequence (DNA): TGTGCCAGCAGGCCCGGACTAGCGGGAGGGACTCGGGAGCTGTTTTTT.

This rearrangement joins TRBV10-3 to TRBJ1-3; 9 bases match TRBD1. The CDR3 loop spans 14 amino acids. Losses at the gene ends were 10 bases for V and 6 bases for J; bases not matched to a gene: 10. CDR1 ENHRY and CDR2 SYGVKD come from the germline V gene. This CDR3 reads CATATGGAENTIYF. The CDR3 DNA follows: TGTGCCACCGCTACAGGGGGCGCGGAAAACACCATATATTTT.

This clone was observed a few times. The chain's CDR3 is CASTHRGPGQPQHF. In DNA form, the CDR3 reads TGTGCCAGTACCCACAGGGGGCCGGGTCAGCCCCAGCATTTT. This rearrangement joins TRBV19 to TRBJ1-5, with 9 positions matching TRBD1. CDR3 length: 14 residues. The V gene's germline CDR1 is LNHDA and CDR2 SQIVND (reference sequence). J gave up 6 bases and V 7 bases, and 7 bases lay outside the gene matches. Combining the CDR3 with reference TRBV19 and TRBJ1-5 gives the whole variable domain DGGITQSPKYLFRKEGQNVTLSCEQNLNHDAMYWYRQDPGQGLRLIYYSQIVNDFQKGDIAEGYSVSREKKESFPLTVTSAQKNPTAFYLCASTHRGPGQPQHFGDGTRLSIL.

About this clone itself: The sample carries other DNA sequences with the same CDR3. The chain uses TRBV19 and TRBJ2-7, with D tentatively TRBD1 (5 bases). The CDR3 has 14 residues. V was cut by 0 bases and J by 1 base, with 7 bases left in between. Germline V gene sequence: CDR1 LNHDA, CDR2 SQIVND (reference sequence). This chain's CDR3 is CASSIDAGSYEQYF. In DNA form, the CDR3 reads TGTGCCAGTAGTATAGACGCAGGGTCCTACGAGCAGTACTTC.

The V call is TRBV2, the J call TRBJ1-2; 11 bases agree with TRBD1. V gave up 10 bases and J gave up 3 bases; unmatched junction bases: 4. There are 13 residues in the CDR3. Germline CDR1 SNHLY, CDR2 FYNNEI. This CDR3 reads CANQGQGDYGYTF. The CDR3 region has the DNA TGTGCCAACCAGGGACAGGGGGACTATGGCTACACCTTC.

The chain couples TRBV11-3 to TRBJ2-7; 9 bases match TRBD1. CDR3 size: 13 residues. Germline CDR1 is SGHNT and CDR2 is YENEEA. V lost 4 bases, J lost 5 bases, and 3 bases stayed unmatched. The CDR3 spells CASSSTGGHEQYF. The CDR3 nucleotides are TGTGCCAGCAGCTCGACAGGGGGACACGAGCAGTACTTC.

The CDR3 reads CATLGGSSYNEQFF. CDR3 DNA: TGTGCCACCCTCGGAGGGAGCTCCTACAATGAGCAGTTCTTC. The chain employs TRBV28 and TRBJ2-1; a weak D match, TRBD2 (6 bases). The CDR3 spans 14 residues. The V gene's germline CDR1 is MDHEN and CDR2 SYDVKM. V lost 10 bases to trimming and J lost 0 bases, with 13 bases between them.

V gene TRBV30 combines with J gene TRBJ1-2; a weak D match, TRBD1 (5 bases). Germline V gene sequence: CDR1 GTSNPN, CDR2 SVGIG (reference sequence). There are 14 residues in the CDR3. Trimming removed 4 bases from V and 5 bases from J, with 17 bases in between. The CDR3 loop reads CAWTYRGGWYGYTF. The CDR3 coding sequence is TGTGCCTGGACTTACCGGGGGGGTTGGTATGGCTACACCTTC.

This chain uses TRBV6-5 with TRBJ1-2; D gene unclear. Germline V lookup: CDR1 MNHEY, CDR2 SVGAGI. The germline V and J ends were trimmed by 5 bases and 7 bases, with 14 bases remaining between them. The CDR3 sequence is 13 residues long. CDR3 bases: TGTGCCAGCAGTACGACGGACTCAACTGGCTACACCTTC. Amino acids: CASSTTDSTGYTF.

The J gene is TRBJ2-1, the V gene TRBV27; D may be TRBD2 (5 bases). The germline V gene encodes CDR1 MNHEY and CDR2 SMNVEV (reference sequence). Trimming left V 8 bases short and J 7 bases short, with 12 bases between. The CDR3 contains 12 residues. This chain's CDR3 is CASHGLGNEQFF. The CDR3 DNA reads as TGTGCCAGCCACGGACTGGGGAATGAGCAGTTCTTC.

The chain has TRBV18 and TRBJ2-7; 10 nucleotides agree with TRBD1. V shed 3 bases and J 2 bases; nucleotides not matched to a gene: 4. The V gene's germline CDR1 is KGHSH and CDR2 LQKENI. This CDR3 contains 15 residues. CDR3 in DNA: TGTGCCAGCTCACCCCCGGGACAGGGGACCTACGAGCAGTACTTC. Amino acid sequence: CASSPPGQGTYEQYF.

The chain is built from TRBV14 and TRBJ2-2; 7 bases agree with TRBD1. The CDR3 extends over 16 amino acids. Germline loops: CDR1 SGHDN, CDR2 FVKESK. V dropped 4 bases and J dropped 5; count of bases not matched to a gene: 10. CDR3 sequence reads: CASSLKKGARTGELFF. CDR3 bases: TGTGCCAGCAGCCTTAAGAAGGGGGCAAGAACCGGGGAGCTGTTTTTT.

The rearrangement uses TRBV19 and TRBJ1-3, with D unclear. The CDR3 has 14 residues. Per the germline V gene, CDR1 is LNHDA and CDR2 is SQIVND (reference sequence). Trimming stripped 6 bases from V and 2 bases from J, with 11 bases between. The CDR3 sequence: CASRWAGTGNTIYF. The CDR3 DNA is TGTGCCAGTAGATGGGCCGGAACTGGAAACACCATATATTTT.

The chain uses TRBV7-2 and TRBJ1-1, with D tentatively TRBD1 (5 bases). The CDR3 consists of 14 residues. With 4 bases removed from V and 7 bases from J, the gap between germline ends came to 16 bases. Germline V gene data show CDR1 as SGHTA and CDR2 as FQGNSA. As DNA, the CDR3 is TGTGCCAGCAGCTACCGACTGGACAACTATGAAGCTTTCTTT. The encoded protein is CASSYRLDNYEAFF.